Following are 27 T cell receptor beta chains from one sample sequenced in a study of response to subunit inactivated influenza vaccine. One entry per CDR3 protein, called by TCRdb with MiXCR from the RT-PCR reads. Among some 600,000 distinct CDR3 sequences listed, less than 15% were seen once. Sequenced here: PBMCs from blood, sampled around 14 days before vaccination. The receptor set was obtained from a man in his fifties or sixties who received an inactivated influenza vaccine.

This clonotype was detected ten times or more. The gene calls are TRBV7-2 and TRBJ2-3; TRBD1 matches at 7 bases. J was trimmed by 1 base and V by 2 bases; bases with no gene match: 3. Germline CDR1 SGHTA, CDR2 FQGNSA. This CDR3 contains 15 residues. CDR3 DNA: TGTGCCAGCAGCTTACCAACAGGGGGCACAGATACGCAGTATTTT. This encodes CASSLPTGGTDTQYF.

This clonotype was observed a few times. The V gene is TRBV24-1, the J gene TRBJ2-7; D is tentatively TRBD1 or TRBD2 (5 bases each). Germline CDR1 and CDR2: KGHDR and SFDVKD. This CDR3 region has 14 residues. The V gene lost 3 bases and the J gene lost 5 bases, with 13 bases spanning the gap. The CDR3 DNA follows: TGTGCCACCAGTGATCCATCCGGGACGAACGAGCAGTACTTC. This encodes CATSDPSGTNEQYF.

The CDR3 region has the DNA TGTGCCAGCAGTTCGGCGGGAGGCTTTTCTACGCAGTATTTT. It encodes CASSSAGGFSTQYF. The chain recombines TRBV6-2 or TRBV6-3 with TRBJ2-3, with 8 nucleotides matching TRBD2. V dropped 4 bases and J dropped 8; count of bases not matched to a gene: 8. Germline-derived CDR1 and CDR2 are MNHEY and SVGEGT. This CDR3 contains 14 residues.

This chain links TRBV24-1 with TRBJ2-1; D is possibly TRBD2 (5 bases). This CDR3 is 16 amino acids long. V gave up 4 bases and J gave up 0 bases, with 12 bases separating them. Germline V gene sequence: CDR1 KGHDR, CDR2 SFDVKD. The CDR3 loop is CATSESSASSYNEQFF. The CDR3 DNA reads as TGTGCCACCAGTGAGAGTAGCGCCAGCTCCTACAATGAGCAGTTCTTC.

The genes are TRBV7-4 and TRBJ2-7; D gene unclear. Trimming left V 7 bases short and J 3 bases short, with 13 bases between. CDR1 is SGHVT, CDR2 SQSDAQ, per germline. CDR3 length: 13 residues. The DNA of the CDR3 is TGTGCCAGCACCGACGACAAAGACTACGAGCAGTACTTC. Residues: CASTDDKDYEQYF.

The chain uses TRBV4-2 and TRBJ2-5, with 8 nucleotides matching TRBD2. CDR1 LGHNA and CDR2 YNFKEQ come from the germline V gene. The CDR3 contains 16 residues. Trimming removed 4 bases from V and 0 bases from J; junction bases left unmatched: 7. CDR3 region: CASSPSSLADQETQYF. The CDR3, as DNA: TGTGCCAGCAGCCCTTCGTCACTAGCGGACCAAGAGACCCAGTACTTC.

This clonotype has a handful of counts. The chain's CDR3 is CASSPSRDFSGNTIYF. DNA for the CDR3: TGTGCCAGCTCACCCTCCAGGGATTTTTCTGGAAACACCATATATTTT. This chain connects TRBV18 to TRBJ1-3, with TRBD1 as a possible D gene (5 bases). V lost 3 bases, J lost 1 base, and 13 bases lay in between. The CDR3 has 16 amino acids. CDR1 KGHSH and CDR2 LQKENI come from the germline V gene.

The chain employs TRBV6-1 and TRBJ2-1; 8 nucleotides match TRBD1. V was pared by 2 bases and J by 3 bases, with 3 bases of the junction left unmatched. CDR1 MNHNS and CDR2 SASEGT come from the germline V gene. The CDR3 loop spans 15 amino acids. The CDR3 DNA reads TGTGCCAGCAGTGAACTAACAGGGGGCTACAATGAGCAGTTCTTC. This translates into CASSELTGGYNEQFF.

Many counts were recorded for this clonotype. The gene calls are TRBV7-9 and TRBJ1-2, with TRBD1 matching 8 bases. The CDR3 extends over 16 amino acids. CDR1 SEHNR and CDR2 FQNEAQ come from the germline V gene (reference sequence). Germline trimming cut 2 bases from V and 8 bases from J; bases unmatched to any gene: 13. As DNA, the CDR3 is TGTGCCAGCAGCTTATTCTATCCTGGACAGGGTCGAGGCTACACCTTC. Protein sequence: CASSLFYPGQGRGYTF.

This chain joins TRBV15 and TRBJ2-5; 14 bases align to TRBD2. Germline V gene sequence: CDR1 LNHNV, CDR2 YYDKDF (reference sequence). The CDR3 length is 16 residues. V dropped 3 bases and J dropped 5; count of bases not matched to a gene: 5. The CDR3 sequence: CATSSLGLAGDETQYF. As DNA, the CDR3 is TGTGCCACCAGCAGCCTGGGACTAGCGGGGGATGAGACCCAGTACTTC.

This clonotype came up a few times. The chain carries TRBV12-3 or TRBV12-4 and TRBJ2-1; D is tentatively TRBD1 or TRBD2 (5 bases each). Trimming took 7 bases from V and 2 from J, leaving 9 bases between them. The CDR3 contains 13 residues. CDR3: CASTGTTYNEQFF. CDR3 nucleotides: TGTGCCAGCACGGGGACCACCTACAATGAGCAGTTCTTC.

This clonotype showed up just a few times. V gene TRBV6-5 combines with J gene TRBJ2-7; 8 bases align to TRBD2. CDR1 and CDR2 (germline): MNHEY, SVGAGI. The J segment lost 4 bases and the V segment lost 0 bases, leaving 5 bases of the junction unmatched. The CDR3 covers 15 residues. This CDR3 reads CASSYSSGRGYEQYF. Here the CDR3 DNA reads TGTGCCAGCAGTTACTCTTCCGGGAGGGGATACGAGCAGTACTTC.

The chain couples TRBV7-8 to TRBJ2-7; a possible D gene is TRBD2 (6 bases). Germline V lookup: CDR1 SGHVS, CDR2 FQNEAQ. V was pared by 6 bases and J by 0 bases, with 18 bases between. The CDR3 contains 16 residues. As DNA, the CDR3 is TGTGCCAGCAGAGGAAACCGGGACTGGAGCTCCTACGAGCAGTACTTC. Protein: CASRGNRDWSSYEQYF.

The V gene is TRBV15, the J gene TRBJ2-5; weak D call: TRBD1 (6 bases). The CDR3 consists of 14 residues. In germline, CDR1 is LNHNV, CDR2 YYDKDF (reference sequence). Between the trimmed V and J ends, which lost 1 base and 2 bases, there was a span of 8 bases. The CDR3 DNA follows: TGTGCCACCAGCAGAGTTAGGGGGCAAGAGACCCAGTACTTC. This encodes CATSRVRGQETQYF.

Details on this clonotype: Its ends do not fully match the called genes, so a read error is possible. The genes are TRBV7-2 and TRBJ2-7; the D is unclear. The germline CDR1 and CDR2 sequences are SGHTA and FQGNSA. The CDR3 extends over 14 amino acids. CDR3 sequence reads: CASGLAASSYEKYF. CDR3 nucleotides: TGTGCCAGCGGGTTGGCGGCATCGTCCTACGAGAAGTACTTC.

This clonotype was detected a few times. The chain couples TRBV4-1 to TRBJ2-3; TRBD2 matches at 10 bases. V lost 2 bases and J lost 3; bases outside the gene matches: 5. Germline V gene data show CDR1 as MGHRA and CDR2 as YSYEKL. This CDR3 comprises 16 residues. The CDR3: CASSQNSGRRTDTQYF. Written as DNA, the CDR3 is TGCGCCAGCAGCCAAAATAGCGGGAGGCGGACAGATACGCAGTATTTT.

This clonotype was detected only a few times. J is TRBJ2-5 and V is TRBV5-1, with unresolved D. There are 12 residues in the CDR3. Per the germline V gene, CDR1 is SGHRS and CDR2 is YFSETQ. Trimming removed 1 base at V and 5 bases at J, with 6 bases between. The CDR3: CASSLNTETQYF. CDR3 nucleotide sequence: TGCGCCAGCAGCTTGAACACGGAGACCCAGTACTTC.

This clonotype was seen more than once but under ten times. CDR3 protein: CASSLIGGAGGELFF. The CDR3 region has the DNA TGTGCCAGCAGCTTAATCGGCGGGGCCGGCGGGGAGCTGTTTTTT. V usage is TRBV7-2 and J usage is TRBJ2-2, with D possibly TRBD2 on 6 matching bases. Germline V lookup: CDR1 SGHTA, CDR2 FQGNSA. The CDR3 is 15 residues long. V dropped 2 bases and J dropped 7 bases, with 14 bases sitting between them.

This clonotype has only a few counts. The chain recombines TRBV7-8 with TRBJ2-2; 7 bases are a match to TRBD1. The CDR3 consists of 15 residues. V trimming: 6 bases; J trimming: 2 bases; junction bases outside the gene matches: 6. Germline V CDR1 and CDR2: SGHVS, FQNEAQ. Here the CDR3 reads CASSKTGINTGELFF. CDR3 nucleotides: TGTGCCAGCAGTAAGACAGGGATAAACACCGGGGAGCTGTTTTTT.

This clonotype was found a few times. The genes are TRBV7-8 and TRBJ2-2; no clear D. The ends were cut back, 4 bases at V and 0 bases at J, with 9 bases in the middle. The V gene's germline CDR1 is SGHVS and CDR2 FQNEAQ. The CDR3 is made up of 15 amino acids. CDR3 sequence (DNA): TGTGCCAGCAGCTCCTCAAGGGCGAACACCGGGGAGCTGTTTTTT. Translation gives CASSSSRANTGELFF.

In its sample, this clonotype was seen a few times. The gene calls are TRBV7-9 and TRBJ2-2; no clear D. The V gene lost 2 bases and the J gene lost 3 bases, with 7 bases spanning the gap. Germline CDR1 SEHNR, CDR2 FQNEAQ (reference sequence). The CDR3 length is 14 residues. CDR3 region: CASSLLVDTGELFF. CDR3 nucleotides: TGTGCCAGCAGCTTACTAGTCGACACCGGGGAGCTGTTTTTT.

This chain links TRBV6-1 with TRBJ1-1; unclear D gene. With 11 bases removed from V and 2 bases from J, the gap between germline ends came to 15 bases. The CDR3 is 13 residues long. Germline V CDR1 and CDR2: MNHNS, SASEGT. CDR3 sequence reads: CAAGPVTNTEAFF. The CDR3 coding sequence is TGTGCCGCGGGTCCGGTTACCAACACTGAAGCTTTCTTT.

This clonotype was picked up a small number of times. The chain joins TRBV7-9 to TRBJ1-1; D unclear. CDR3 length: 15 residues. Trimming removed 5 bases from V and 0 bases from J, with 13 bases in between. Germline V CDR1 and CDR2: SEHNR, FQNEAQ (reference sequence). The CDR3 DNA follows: TGTGCCAGCAGCCCGGGGTCGTGGATGAACACTGAAGCTTTCTTT. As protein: CASSPGSWMNTEAFF.

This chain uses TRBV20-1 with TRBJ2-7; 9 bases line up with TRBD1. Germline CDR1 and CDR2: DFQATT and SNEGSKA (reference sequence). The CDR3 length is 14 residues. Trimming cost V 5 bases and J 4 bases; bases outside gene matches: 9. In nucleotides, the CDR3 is TGCAGTGCTTTAACCCGGGACAGGGAATACGAGCAGTACTTC. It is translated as CSALTRDREYEQYF.

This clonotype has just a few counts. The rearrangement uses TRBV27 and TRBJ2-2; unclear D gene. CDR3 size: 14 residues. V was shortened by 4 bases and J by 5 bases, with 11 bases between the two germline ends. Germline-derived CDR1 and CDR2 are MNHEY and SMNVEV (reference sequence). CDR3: CASSYQTYTGELFF. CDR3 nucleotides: TGTGCCAGCAGTTATCAAACATATACCGGGGAGCTGTTTTTT.

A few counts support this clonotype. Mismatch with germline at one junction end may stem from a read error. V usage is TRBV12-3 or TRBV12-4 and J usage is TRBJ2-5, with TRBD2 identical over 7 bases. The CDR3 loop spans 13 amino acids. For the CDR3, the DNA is TGTGCCAGCAGTATAGCGGGCGAAGAGACCCAGTACTTC. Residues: CASSIAGEETQYF.

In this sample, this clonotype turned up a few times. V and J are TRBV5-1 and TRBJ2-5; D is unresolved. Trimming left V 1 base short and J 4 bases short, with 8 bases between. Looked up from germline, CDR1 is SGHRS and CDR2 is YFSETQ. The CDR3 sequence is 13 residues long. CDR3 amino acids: CASSLFGIETQYF. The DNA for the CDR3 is TGCGCCAGCAGCTTGTTTGGGATAGAGACCCAGTACTTC.